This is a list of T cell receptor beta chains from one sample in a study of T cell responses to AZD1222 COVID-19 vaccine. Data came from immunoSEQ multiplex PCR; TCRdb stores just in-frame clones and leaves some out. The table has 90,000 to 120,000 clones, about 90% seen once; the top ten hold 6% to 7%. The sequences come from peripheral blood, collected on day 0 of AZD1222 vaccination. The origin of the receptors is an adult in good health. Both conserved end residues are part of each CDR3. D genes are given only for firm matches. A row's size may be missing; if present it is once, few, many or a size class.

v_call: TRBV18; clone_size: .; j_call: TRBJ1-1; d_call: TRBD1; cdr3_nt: TGTGCCAGCTCACCGCCCCCGGGACAGGGGAACACTGAAGCTTTCTTT; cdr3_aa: CASSPPPGQGNTEAFF
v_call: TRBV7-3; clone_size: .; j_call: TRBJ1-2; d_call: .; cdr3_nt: TGTGCCAGCAGCTTAACTCGGGGGCCCCAAGGGGGCTACACCTTC; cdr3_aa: CASSLTRGPQGGYTF
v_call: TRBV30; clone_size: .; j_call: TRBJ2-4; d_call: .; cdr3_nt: TGTGCCTGGAGTACTACTAACAGAGGAGACATTCAGTACTTC; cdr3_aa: CAWSTTNRGDIQYF
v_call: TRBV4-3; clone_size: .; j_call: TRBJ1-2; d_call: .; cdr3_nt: TGCGCCAGCAGCCAAGATGTTAGGGCGAGCTATGGCTACACCTTC; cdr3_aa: CASSQDVRASYGYTF
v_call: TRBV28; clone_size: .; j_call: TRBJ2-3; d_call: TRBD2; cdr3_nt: TGTGCCAGCAGTCCCCTAGCGGGAGCCACAGATACGCAGTATTTT; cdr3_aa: CASSPLAGATDTQYF
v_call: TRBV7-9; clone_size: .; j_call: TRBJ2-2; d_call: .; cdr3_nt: TGTGCCAGCAGCTTTACTCAGGGAAACACCGGGGAGCTGTTTTTT; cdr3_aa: CASSFTQGNTGELFF
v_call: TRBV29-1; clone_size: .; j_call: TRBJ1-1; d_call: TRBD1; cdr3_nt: TGCAGCGTAGGAGGACAGGTGATGCGGAACACTGAAGCTTTCTTT; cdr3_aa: CSVGGQVMRNTEAFF
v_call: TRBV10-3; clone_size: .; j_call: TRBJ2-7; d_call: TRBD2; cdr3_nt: TGTGCCATCAGTGACGCTAGCGGGAGCTCCTACGAGCAGTACTTC; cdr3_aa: CAISDASGSSYEQYF
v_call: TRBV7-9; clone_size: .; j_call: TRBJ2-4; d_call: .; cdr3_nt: TGTGCCAGCAGCCTCCAAACCGGCTCGCTAGCCAAAAACATTCAGTACTTC; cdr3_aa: CASSLQTGSLAKNIQYF
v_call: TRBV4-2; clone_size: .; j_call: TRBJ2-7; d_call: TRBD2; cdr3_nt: TGTGCCAGCAGCCAGTCTAGCGGGAATACCTACGAGCAGTACTTC; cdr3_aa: CASSQSSGNTYEQYF
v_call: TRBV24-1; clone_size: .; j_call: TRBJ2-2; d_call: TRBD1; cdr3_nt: TGTGCCACCAGTGATGCCCCGGGACAGGTCCTCGGGGAGCTGTTTTTT; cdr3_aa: CATSDAPGQVLGELFF
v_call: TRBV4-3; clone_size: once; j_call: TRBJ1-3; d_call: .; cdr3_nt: TGCGCCAGCAGCCAAGAGAACAGGGAATTGGACACCATATATTTT; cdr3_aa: CASSQENRELDTIYF
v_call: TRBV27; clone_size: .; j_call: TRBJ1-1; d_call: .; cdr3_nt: TGTGCCAGCACCCGGCCGGGGGGCCTATACCCCGCTTTCTTT; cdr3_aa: CASTRPGGLYPAFF
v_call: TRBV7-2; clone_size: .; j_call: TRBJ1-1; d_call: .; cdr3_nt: TGTGCCAGCAGCTCCAGGAACGGAGGGGCTGAAGCTTTCTTT; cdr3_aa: CASSSRNGGAEAFF
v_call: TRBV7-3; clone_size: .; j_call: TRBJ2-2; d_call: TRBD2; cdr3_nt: TGTGCCAGCAGCCGCACTAGCGGTACGAACACCGGGGAGCTGTTTTTT; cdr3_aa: CASSRTSGTNTGELFF
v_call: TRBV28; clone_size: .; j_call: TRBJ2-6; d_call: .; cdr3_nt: TGTGCCAGCAGCGCATACCGGGACCCCCGGGCCGGGGCCAACGTCCTGACTTTC; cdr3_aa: CASSAYRDPRAGANVLTF
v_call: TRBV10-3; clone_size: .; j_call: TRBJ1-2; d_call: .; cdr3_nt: TGTGCCATCAGTGACAGCTATGGCTACACCTTC; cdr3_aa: CAISDSYGYTF